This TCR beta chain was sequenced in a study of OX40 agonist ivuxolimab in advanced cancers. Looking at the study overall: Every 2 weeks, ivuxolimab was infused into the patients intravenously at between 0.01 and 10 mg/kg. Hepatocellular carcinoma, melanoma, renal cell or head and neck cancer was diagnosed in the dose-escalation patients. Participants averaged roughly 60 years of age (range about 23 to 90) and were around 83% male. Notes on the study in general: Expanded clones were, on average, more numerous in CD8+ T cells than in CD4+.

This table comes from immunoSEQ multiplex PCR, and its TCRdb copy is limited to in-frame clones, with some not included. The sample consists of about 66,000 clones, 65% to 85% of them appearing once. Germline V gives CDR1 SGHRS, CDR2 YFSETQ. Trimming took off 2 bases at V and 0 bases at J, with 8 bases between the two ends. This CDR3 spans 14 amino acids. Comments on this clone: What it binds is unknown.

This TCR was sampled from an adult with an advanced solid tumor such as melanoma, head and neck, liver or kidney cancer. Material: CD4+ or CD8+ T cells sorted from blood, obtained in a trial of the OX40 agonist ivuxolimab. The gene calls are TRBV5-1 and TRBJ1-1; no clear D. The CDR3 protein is CASSLGQMNTEAFF. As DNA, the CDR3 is TGCGCCAGCAGCTTAGGGCAAATGAACACTGAAGCTTTCTTT.